This paragraph reports one T cell receptor beta chain. Its antigen is as yet unknown. Sequencing was performed with immunoSEQ multiplex PCR; in TCRdb, only in-frame clones are kept and a portion is missing. The table has tens of thousands of clones, about three quarters seen once; the top ten hold about 10%. This entry is derived from a study of vaccination effects on CD4 cells after COVID-19. Study background: Post-vaccine specimens arrived a median 72 days past the second dose.

Study-level points and caveats: Late post-vaccination samples showed marked contraction of infection- and vaccine-induced clones.

Pools of viral peptides were used by the ViraFEST assay to expand antigen-specific CD4+ T cells ahead of sequencing. Investigators separated out CD4+ T cells once around nine days of culture had passed. Either the BNT162b2 or mRNA-1273 vaccine was given to participants in two doses. Nucleocapsid antibodies were negative in the vaccine recipients, who had never had SARS-CoV-2 infection. The culture medium for 1.5 million to 2 million PBMC per well included roughly 9.2 IU/ml IL-2 and around 9.9 ug/ml peptides. V was shortened by 1 base and J by 7 bases, with 10 bases between the two germline ends. The CDR3 contains 13 residues. Germline V gives CDR1 MNHNS, CDR2 SASEGT.

The source of this sequence is a human donor who received a COVID-19 vaccine. This chain links TRBV6-1 with TRBJ1-2; no firm D call. This specimen consisted of CD4+ T cells from PBMCs cultured with HCoV-NL63 spike peptides, obtained after COVID-19 vaccination. The DNA of the CDR3 is TGTGCCAGCAGTGAAGGGGTTATGCTTGGCTACACCTTC. It translates to CASSEGVMLGYTF.